The TCR beta chain under discussion was sequenced for a study of cytomegalovirus exposure and HLA in healthy donors. 60 Vbeta and 13 Jbeta primers were used in PCR. Here immunoSEQ multiplex PCR was the method, and the copy in TCRdb shows in-frame clones only, minus some. The sample has about 76,000 clones, about 78% seen once. Study-level results: Exclusion applied to some V segments, including TRBV6-2 and TRBV6-3, as they were indistinguishable. CMV serostatus was the only recorded immune exposure for donors. A later analysis by the authors found several of the most significant clusters apparently linked to common viral pathogens. Per published reports, the classifier diagnosed cytomegalovirus status with high specificity and sensitivity.

Notes on this clone: Its antigen is not identified.

The CDR3 is made up of 14 amino acids. CDR1 and CDR2 from the germline V gene are LNHDA and SQIVND (reference sequence). V gave up 6 bases and J gave up 0 bases, with 12 bases separating them. This TCR derives from a woman between 40 and 55 years old in good health and CMV-seropositive. The source material was PBMCs. V usage is TRBV19 and J usage is TRBJ2-7, with D possibly matching TRBD2 (6 bases). The CDR3 nucleotides read TGTGCCAGTAGACCGGGACTCCACTCCTACGAGCAGTACTTC. It is translated as CASRPGLHSYEQYF.